The source of this TCR beta chain is a study of tissue T cells after allogeneic stem cell transplantation. Study-level findings and limits: In patients and mice, blood and spleen missed much of tissue repertoire. Some tissue clones might be persisting host cells; their alloreactivity or antigen specificity was not determined.

This CDR3 has 14 amino acids. Germline CDR1 KGHPV, CDR2 FQNQEV (reference sequence). Between the trimmed V and J ends, which lost 2 bases and 4 bases, there was a span of 10 bases. As for time point: mouse harvest day 7 after allogeneic transplant. Each mouse received 10^7 T-cell-depleted marrow cells plus 10^6 splenic CD5+ T cells by tail vein. This mouse GVHD model was MHC-mismatched B6 to BALB/c, profiled day 7 or 14. Survey-depth TCRbeta CDR3 sequencing reported V/J genes and productive frequencies. TCRdb keeps only in-frame clones here, not all; method: immunoSEQ multiplex PCR. The top ten clones hold 2% to 2.5% of a sample with about 8,200 clones, around 40% of them seen once. As concerns this clone: Its antigen is undetermined. Any gene name here is a mouse gene name. The read falls 1 residue short of the CDR3 end, and the missing part is taken from the germline J gene.

Specimen: skin. The sequence was obtained from a female BALB/c mouse given C57BL/6 T cells with graft-versus-host disease after an allogeneic hematopoietic cell transplant. The chain recombines TRBV26 with TRBJ2-5, with D maybe TRBD2 (6 bases). The CDR3 DNA, read in part, is TGTGCCAGCAGTCTGGGGGGGAGGGAAGACACCCAGTAC. Residues: CASSLGGREDTQY. From start to end, the CDR3 is CASSLGGREDTQYF.